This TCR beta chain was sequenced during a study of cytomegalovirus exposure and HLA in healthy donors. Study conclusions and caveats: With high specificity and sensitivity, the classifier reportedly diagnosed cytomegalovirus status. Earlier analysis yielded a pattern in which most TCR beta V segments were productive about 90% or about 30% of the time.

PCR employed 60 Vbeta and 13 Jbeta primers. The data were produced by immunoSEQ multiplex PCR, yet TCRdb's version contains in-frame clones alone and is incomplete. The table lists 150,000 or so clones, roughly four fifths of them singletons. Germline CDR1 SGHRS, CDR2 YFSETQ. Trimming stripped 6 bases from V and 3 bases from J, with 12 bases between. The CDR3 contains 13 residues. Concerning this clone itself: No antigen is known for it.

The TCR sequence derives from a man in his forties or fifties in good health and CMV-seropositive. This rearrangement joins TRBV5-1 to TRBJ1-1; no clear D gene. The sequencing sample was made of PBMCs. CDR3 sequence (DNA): TGCGCCAGCATCGGGCCGGGGTACACTGAAGCTTTCTTT. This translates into CASIGPGYTEAFF.